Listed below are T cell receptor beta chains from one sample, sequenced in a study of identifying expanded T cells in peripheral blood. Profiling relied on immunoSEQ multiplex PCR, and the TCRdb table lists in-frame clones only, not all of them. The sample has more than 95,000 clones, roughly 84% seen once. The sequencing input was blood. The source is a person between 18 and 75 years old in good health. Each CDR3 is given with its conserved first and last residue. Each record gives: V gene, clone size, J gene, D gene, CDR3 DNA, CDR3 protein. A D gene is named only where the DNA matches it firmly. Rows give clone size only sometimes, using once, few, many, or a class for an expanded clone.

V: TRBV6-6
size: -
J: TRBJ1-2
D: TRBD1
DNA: TGTGCCAGCAGTGCCACGGGACAGAATAACTATGGCTACACCTTC
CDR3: CASSATGQNNYGYTF

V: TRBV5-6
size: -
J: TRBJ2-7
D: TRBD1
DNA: TGTGCCAGCAGCTTGGCCGGGACAGGGGGCTACGAGCAGTACTTC
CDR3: CASSLAGTGGYEQYF

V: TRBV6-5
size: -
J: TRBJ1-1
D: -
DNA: TGTGCCAGCACCCCCCGGGGGGCCAACACTGAAGCTTTCTTT
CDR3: CASTPRGANTEAFF

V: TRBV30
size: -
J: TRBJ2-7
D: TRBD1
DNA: TGTGCCTGGAGTCCTACAGGGGTTGAGCAGTACTTC
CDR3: CAWSPTGVEQYF

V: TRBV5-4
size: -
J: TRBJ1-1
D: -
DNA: TGTGCCAGCAGCTCCACAGGGAACACTGAAGCTTTCTTT
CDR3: CASSSTGNTEAFF

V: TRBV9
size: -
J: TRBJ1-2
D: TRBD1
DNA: TGTGCCAGCAGCCGACCCCCAGACAGGGGTGGTGGCTACACCTTC
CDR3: CASSRPPDRGGGYTF

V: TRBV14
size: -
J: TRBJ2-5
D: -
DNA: TGTGCCAGCAGCCAAATACCGGAGACCCAGTACTTC
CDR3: CASSQIPETQYF

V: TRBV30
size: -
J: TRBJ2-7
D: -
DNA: TGTGCCTGGAGAAGGGGGGCCGCTTCCTACGAGCAGTACTTC
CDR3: CAWRRGAASYEQYF

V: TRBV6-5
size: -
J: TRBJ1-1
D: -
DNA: TGTGCCAGCAGTTACGTCGGACAAAACACTGAAGCTTTCTTT
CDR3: CASSYVGQNTEAFF

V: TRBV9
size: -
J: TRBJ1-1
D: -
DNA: TGTGCCAGCAGCGTAGGTCGCATGATAAACACTGAAGCTTTCTTT
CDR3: CASSVGRMINTEAFF

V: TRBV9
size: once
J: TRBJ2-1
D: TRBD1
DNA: TGTGCCAGCAGCAGGGGGCTAAGCTCCTACAATGAGCAGTTCTTC
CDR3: CASSRGLSSYNEQFF

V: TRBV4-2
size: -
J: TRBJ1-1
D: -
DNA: TGTGCCAGCAGCCAAGCGATCGTCGGATTGAACACTGAAGCTTTCTTT
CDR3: CASSQAIVGLNTEAFF

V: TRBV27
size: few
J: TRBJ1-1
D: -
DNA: TGTGCCAGCAGTTTCGCAAGGTACACTGAAGCTTTCTTT
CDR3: CASSFARYTEAFF

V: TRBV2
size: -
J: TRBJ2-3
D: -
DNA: TGTGCCAGCAGTGAACACGGGGTTAGCACAGATACGCAGTATTTT
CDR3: CASSEHGVSTDTQYF

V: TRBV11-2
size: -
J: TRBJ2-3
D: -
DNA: TGTGCCAGCAGCCCCAGGCGGGGGACATCCACAGATACGCAGTATTTT
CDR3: CASSPRRGTSTDTQYF

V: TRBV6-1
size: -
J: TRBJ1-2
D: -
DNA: TGTGCCAGCAGTGACCAGGGTTACTATGGCTACACCTTC
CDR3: CASSDQGYYGYTF

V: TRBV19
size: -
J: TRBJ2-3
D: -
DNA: TGTGCCAGTAGTTGGGCACGCACAGATACGCAGTATTTT
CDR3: CASSWARTDTQYF

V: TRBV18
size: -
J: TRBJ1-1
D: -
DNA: TGTGCCAGCTCACCACCCCCGGCGGGGAATGAAGCTTTCTTT
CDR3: CASSPPPAGNEAFF

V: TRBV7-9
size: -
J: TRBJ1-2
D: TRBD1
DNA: TGTGCCAGCAGCTTAGCGGGGACAGCGGATGGCTACACCTTC
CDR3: CASSLAGTADGYTF

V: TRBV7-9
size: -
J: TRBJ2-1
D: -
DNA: TGTGCCAGCAGCTTGCAGGGCGATGAGCAGTTCTTC
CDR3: CASSLQGDEQFF

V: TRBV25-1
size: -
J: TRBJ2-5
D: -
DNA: TGTGCCAGCAGTGAACTCAAGGACATCACGACCTCAGAGACCCAGTACTTC
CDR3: CASSELKDITTSETQYF

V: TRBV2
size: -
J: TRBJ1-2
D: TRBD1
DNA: TGTGCCAGCACCCTACAGGGGGCCTATGGCTACACCTTC
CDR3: CASTLQGAYGYTF

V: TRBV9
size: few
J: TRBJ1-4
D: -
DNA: TGTGCCAGCAGCGTAGGGCTGGGGGAAGGTGAAAAACTGTTTTTT
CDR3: CASSVGLGEGEKLFF